Below are 28 T cell receptor beta chains sequenced from a single sample in a study of shared clonotypes between healthy human individuals. Method: immunoSEQ multiplex PCR; TCRdb's copy keeps in-frame clones and lacks some. The data contain hundreds of thousands of clones, 73% of them singletons. Sequencing was carried out using memory CD4+ T cells sorted from blood. The subset was: CD45RA-negative fraction. These receptors all stem from a woman aged 25-40 years in good health.

The table lists this clone with a count of one. V usage is TRBV5-1 and J usage is TRBJ2-1, with 14 bases fitting TRBD2. CDR1 is SGHRS and CDR2 is YFSETQ in the germline V gene. There are 15 residues in the CDR3. Trimming took 6 bases from V and 10 from J; bases not matched to a gene: 9. This CDR3 reads CASKGTSGSFREQFF. Written as DNA, the CDR3 is TGCGCCAGCAAAGGGACTAGCGGGAGCTTTAGAGAGCAGTTCTTC.

CDR3 sequence: CASSLDPSVNEQFF. In nucleotides, the CDR3 is TGTGCCAGCAGCTTAGACCCTAGCGTCAATGAGCAGTTCTTC. This chain links TRBV11-2 with TRBJ2-1, with D perhaps TRBD2 (6 bases). The germline V gene has CDR1 SGHAT and CDR2 FQNNGV. The ends were cut back, 0 bases at V and 6 bases at J, with 9 bases in the middle. This CDR3 spans 14 amino acids.

J is TRBJ2-1 and V is TRBV18; the D is unclear. The CDR3 runs 13 residues. Trimming pared 3 bases from V and 3 bases from J, leaving 6 bases between. Germline V gene lookup returns CDR1 KGHSH and CDR2 LQKENI. CDR3 residues: CASSPAGYNEQFF. The DNA of the CDR3 is TGTGCCAGCTCACCCGCAGGCTACAATGAGCAGTTCTTC.

The chain carries TRBV7-2 and TRBJ2-7; D call uncertain. CDR1 and CDR2 (germline): SGHTA, FQGNSA. V was clipped by 5 bases and J by 4 bases, with 12 bases between them. The CDR3 runs 13 residues. Written as DNA, the CDR3 is TGTGCCAGCAGCCCGTCCCCACTTTACGAGCAGTACTTC. This translates into CASSPSPLYEQYF.

This chain connects TRBV7-8 to TRBJ1-1; D gene unclear. Germline V CDR1 and CDR2: SGHVS, FQNEAQ. V was pared by 3 bases and J by 8 bases, with 7 bases between. This CDR3 region has 11 residues. This CDR3 is CASSFHNEAFF. The DNA for the CDR3 is TGTGCCAGCAGCTTCCACAACGAAGCTTTCTTT.

The V and J genes are TRBV6-4 and TRBJ1-2; 7 positions agree with TRBD1. The CDR3 is made up of 15 amino acids. Trimming removed 0 bases from V and 8 bases from J; junction bases left unmatched: 9. The germline V gene has CDR1 MRHNA and CDR2 SNTAGT. The CDR3 DNA sequence: TGTGCCAGCAGTGACTCGGTACAGGGGAGAGGAGGCTACACCTTC. This translates into CASSDSVQGRGGYTF.

This clone was picked up a small number of times. The chain links TRBV28 to TRBJ2-7; D is undetermined. Germline CDR1 MDHEN, CDR2 SYDVKM. The germline V and J ends were trimmed by 5 bases and 2 bases, with 13 bases remaining between them. CDR3 size: 14 residues. The CDR3 spells CASSPQTGAYEQYF. CDR3 DNA sequence: TGTGCCAGCAGTCCCCAAACTGGGGCCTACGAGCAGTACTTC. Using reference TRBV28 and TRBJ2-7 for the parts outside the CDR3, the full variable domain is DVKVTQSSRYLVKRTGEKVFLECVQDMDHENMFWYRQDPGLGLRLIYFSYDVKMKEKGDIPEGYSVSREKKERFSLILESASTNQTSMYLCASSPQTGAYEQYFGPGTRLTVT.

This clone was recorded once. V gene TRBV20-1 combines with J gene TRBJ2-7; D is unresolved. This CDR3 has 11 residues. Trimming cost V 8 bases and J 4 bases, with 12 bases left between them. The germline gives CDR1 DFQATT, CDR2 SNEGSKA (reference sequence). The CDR3 DNA reads TGCAGTTTTGTCCAAGGGTACGAGCAGTACTTC. This codes for CSFVQGYEQYF.

The J gene is TRBJ2-7, the V gene TRBV28; 8 bases map to TRBD1. Trimming removed 5 bases from V and 1 base from J; junction bases left unmatched: 7. The CDR3 contains 15 residues. Germline loops: CDR1 MDHEN, CDR2 SYDVKM. CDR3: CASSPRDRRSYEQYF. The CDR3 DNA sequence: TGTGCCAGCAGTCCCCGGGACAGGAGGTCCTACGAGCAGTACTTC.

This chain joins TRBV5-1 and TRBJ2-7; tentative D call: TRBD2 (6 bases). CDR1 is SGHRS, CDR2 YFSETQ, per germline. The CDR3 totals 13 residues. Trimming left V 4 bases short and J 3 bases short, with 11 bases between. The CDR3 here is CASSRDSHYEQYF. In DNA form, the CDR3 reads TGCGCCAGCAGCCGGGACTCTCACTACGAGCAGTACTTC.

In this sample, this clone turned up once. V gene TRBV19 combines with J gene TRBJ2-1; a weak D match, TRBD2 (5 bases). CDR1 is LNHDA, CDR2 SQIVND, per germline (reference sequence). CDR3 length: 11 amino acids. V lost 4 bases, J lost 11 bases, and 9 bases lay in between. Here the CDR3 DNA reads TGTGCCAGTAGTAGGACTGAGAAGCAGTTCTTC. Amino acid sequence: CASSRTEKQFF.

The CDR3 region is CSVDGGRAASYNEQFF. CDR3 bases: TGCAGCGTTGACGGTGGGAGGGCCGCTTCCTACAATGAGCAGTTCTTC. The chain is built from TRBV29-1 and TRBJ2-1, with 7 bases that match TRBD2. This CDR3 is built from 16 residues. Germline V CDR1 and CDR2: SQVTM, ANQGSEA. V trimming: 3 bases; J trimming: 1 base; junction bases outside the gene matches: 9.

J is TRBJ1-1 and V is TRBV6-5; D is unresolved. The CDR3 runs 13 residues. Germline CDR1 and CDR2: MNHEY and SVGAGI. Trimming stripped 3 bases from V and 1 base from J, with 6 bases between. CDR3 nucleotides: TGTGCCAGCAGTTATAGGCCGAACACTGAAGCTTTCTTT. Its protein product is CASSYRPNTEAFF.

The J gene is TRBJ1-2, the V gene TRBV6-5; 11 bases are shared with TRBD1. With 6 bases clipped from V and 7 bases from J, the junction kept 7 bases outside the gene matches. This CDR3 has 14 residues. CDR1 MNHEY and CDR2 SVGAGI come from the germline V gene. The DNA for the CDR3 is TGTGCCAGCAGAGGACAGGGGGCTATAAGTGGCTACACCTTC. Encoded protein: CASRGQGAISGYTF.

V and J are TRBV27 and TRBJ2-2, with 8 nucleotides matching TRBD2. After removal of 7 bases from V and 3 bases from J, the junction contained 13 bases not matched to a gene. Per germline, CDR1 MNHEY and CDR2 SMNVEV (reference sequence). The CDR3 spans 17 residues. As DNA, the CDR3 is TGTGCCAGCAAAGAGCGGGGGCGAGGGGTAGACACCGGGGAGCTGTTTTTT. Its protein is CASKERGRGVDTGELFF.

This clone was observed a few times. The gene calls are TRBV5-4 and TRBJ2-1; D gene ambiguous. Trimming took off 0 bases at V and 0 bases at J, with 10 bases between the two ends. The germline CDR1 and CDR2 sequences are SGHNT and YYREEE (reference sequence). The CDR3 spans 16 residues. CDR3 in amino acids: CASSLELSSSYNEQFF. The CDR3 DNA is TGTGCCAGCAGCTTGGAACTCTCGAGCTCCTACAATGAGCAGTTCTTC.

This clone has more than one count but fewer than ten. The rearrangement uses TRBV28 and TRBJ1-1, with TRBD1 as a possible D gene (6 bases). Germline V lookup: CDR1 MDHEN, CDR2 SYDVKM. Deletions cut 8 bases from V and 2 bases from J, with 12 bases between. The CDR3 contains 13 residues. Here the CDR3 reads CASLGQRNTEAFF. The CDR3 DNA reads TGTGCCAGCCTCGGACAGAGAAACACTGAAGCTTTCTTT.

The chain recombines TRBV5-1 with TRBJ1-2; 10 positions agree with TRBD1. In germline, CDR1 is SGHRS, CDR2 YFSETQ. CDR3 length: 15 residues. V trimming: 3 bases; J trimming: 4 bases; junction bases outside the gene matches: 6. As DNA, the CDR3 is TGCGCCAGCAGCTGGGGGACAGGGGCGACCTATGGCTACACCTTC. Encoded protein: CASSWGTGATYGYTF.

The rearrangement joins TRBV10-1 to TRBJ2-5; no firm D call. With 0 bases removed from V and 1 base from J, the gap between germline ends came to 9 bases. Germline V gene data show CDR1 as WNHNN and CDR2 as SYGVQD (reference sequence). This CDR3 has 15 amino acids. In nucleotides, the CDR3 is TGCGCCAGCAGTGAGTCCATGGGCGCCCAAGAGACCCAGTACTTC. Amino acids: CASSESMGAQETQYF.

The chain recombines TRBV19 with TRBJ1-1; D unresolved. Deletions cut 3 bases from V and 4 bases from J, with 12 bases between. In germline, CDR1 is LNHDA, CDR2 SQIVND (reference sequence). This CDR3 spans 14 amino acids. This CDR3 reads CASSIFPVGTEAFF. In nucleotides, the CDR3 is TGTGCCAGTAGTATCTTTCCGGTCGGCACTGAAGCTTTCTTT.

This clone has just a few counts. The chain combines TRBV7-2 with TRBJ2-3; D is unclear. Trimming removed 5 bases from V and 1 base from J, with 10 bases in between. This CDR3 comprises 14 residues. From germline, CDR1 is SGHTA and CDR2 FQGNSA. The chain's CDR3 is CASSASGGTDTQYF. CDR3 sequence (DNA): TGTGCCAGCAGCGCTAGTGGTGGCACAGATACGCAGTATTTT.

V gene TRBV9 combines with J gene TRBJ2-2; D is unresolved. Deletions cut 0 bases from V and 7 bases from J, with 7 bases between. The CDR3 is 13 amino acids. The germline gives CDR1 SGDLS, CDR2 YYNGEE. CDR3 coding DNA: TGTGCCAGCAGCGTAGAACGTGACGGGGAGCTGTTTTTT. It specifies CASSVERDGELFF.

This clone was counted between two and nine times. Here the CDR3 DNA reads TGTGCCAGCAGTTTACCTGGGAGCTCCTACAATGAGCAGTTCTTC. Amino acid sequence: CASSLPGSSYNEQFF. This chain uses TRBV28 with TRBJ2-1; tentative D call: TRBD2 (5 bases). V lost 2 bases to trimming and J lost 0 bases, with 8 bases between them. The germline V gene encodes CDR1 MDHEN and CDR2 SYDVKM. CDR3 length: 15 amino acids.

This clone was recorded many times. V gene TRBV5-1 combines with J gene TRBJ2-1, with TRBD1 matching 7 bases. Germline V gene data show CDR1 as SGHRS and CDR2 as YFSETQ. There are 16 residues in the CDR3. Germline trimming cut 0 bases from V and 6 bases from J; bases unmatched to any gene: 9. CDR3 loop: CASSLDSATGSNEQFF. In nucleotides, the CDR3 is TGCGCCAGCAGCTTGGATTCCGCGACAGGGTCCAATGAGCAGTTCTTC.

The CDR3 DNA is TGCGCCAGCAGCTTGGTAGCGACAACCTACAATGAGCAGTTCTTC. Residues: CASSLVATTYNEQFF. This sequence joins TRBV5-1 and TRBJ2-1; the D gene is possibly TRBD2 (5 bases). Per the germline V gene, CDR1 is SGHRS and CDR2 is YFSETQ. CDR3 length equals 15 residues. Trimming took off 0 bases at V and 2 bases at J, with 9 bases between the two ends.

The gene calls are TRBV7-2 and TRBJ2-2; D may be TRBD1 (5 bases). With 1 base removed from V and 7 bases from J, the gap between germline ends came to 13 bases. Germline CDR1 is SGHTA and CDR2 is FQGNSA. The CDR3 covers 15 residues. The chain's CDR3 is CASSLEGAGGGELFF. CDR3 bases: TGTGCCAGCAGCTTAGAAGGGGCAGGCGGCGGGGAGCTGTTTTTT.

Details on this clone: Other nucleotide sequences in the sample specify the same CDR3. The chain is built from TRBV5-1 and TRBJ2-1; 9 nucleotides line up with TRBD1. Trimming at V came to 0 bases and at J to 7 bases, leaving 5 bases not matched to a gene. The germline V gene has CDR1 SGHRS and CDR2 YFSETQ. This CDR3 spans 15 amino acids. The CDR3 DNA reads as TGCGCCAGCAGCTTGGGGGACAGGGATTTTAATGAGCAGTTCTTC. Its protein is CASSLGDRDFNEQFF.

CDR3 loop: CASNSASGAEETQYF. The DNA for the CDR3 is TGCGCCAGCAATAGTGCTAGCGGGGCCGAAGAGACCCAGTACTTC. The gene calls are TRBV5-1 and TRBJ2-5; 9 bases map to TRBD2. Trimming cost V 6 bases and J 3 bases; bases outside gene matches: 9. Germline assignment: CDR1 SGHRS and CDR2 YFSETQ. The CDR3 is made up of 15 amino acids.